This TCR beta chain was captured in a study of T cell repertoires in cytomegalovirus infection. Background on the study: Indications came from public TCR beta signatures; they pointed to CMV infection and to a matching HLA type. Regarding the study as a whole: There were carriers of CMV plus the relevant HLA, and cumulative public TCR beta family frequency identified them. It was HLA-C-restricted CMV-specific TCR beta clonotypes that dominated the response ex vivo.

With regard to this clonotype: The antigen is not known.

TCRdb passed the reads through MiXCR, listing each CDR3 protein once. The data show just over 150,000 distinct CDR3 sequences, 23% seen once. V was clipped by 2 bases and J by 3 bases, with 5 bases between them. The CDR3 is 12 residues long. Germline V gene lookup returns CDR1 MDHEN and CDR2 SYDVKM. The sample consisted of PBMCs. This TCR derives from a human donor in good health (CMV status not recorded). Some clones in this sample may be carry-over from other donors' samples. The rearrangement joins TRBV28 to TRBJ2-7; D not certain. DNA for the CDR3: TGTGCCAGCAGTTTACCCAACTACGAGCAGTACTTC. Translation: CASSLPNYEQYF.